This TCR beta chain was recorded in a study of regulatory T cells. This clone was seen a few times. Its antigen is undetermined. Primers: 52 TRBV forward and 13 TRBJ reverse. The method was immunoSEQ multiplex PCR; TCRdb's version includes in-frame clones alone and lacks a portion of them. The sample has some 20,000 clones, around nine tenths seen once. All CD3G-deficient patients showed autoimmunity, more severe in two. CD4+ cells were sorted into CD25-high CD127-low regulatory cells and CD25-low CD127-high conventional cells. The germline V gene has CDR1 SGHTA and CDR2 FQGNSA. This CDR3 has 14 residues. The V and J ends lost 6 bases and 4 bases respectively, with 15 bases between them. Broader study findings: Patient repertoires had restricted TRB V-J pairs and skewed V and J usage, most in Tregs. Hydrophobic residues at CDR3 positions 6 and 7 were enriched in conventional CD4+ T cells of CD3G-deficient patients.

The chain combines TRBV7-2 with TRBJ1-1, with D possibly matching TRBD1 (5 bases). This receptor was obtained from a child under 18 with CD3G deficiency. The sample was conventional CD4+ T cells sorted from blood. The chain's CDR3 is CASSLNGGSTEAFF. The CDR3 nucleotides are TGTGCCAGCAGTCTGAACGGGGGTTCCACTGAAGCTTTCTTT.